This T cell receptor (beta chain) was recovered during a study of OX40 agonist ivuxolimab in advanced cancers. Study-level findings and limits: Part of the nonresponder group also had normalized T-cell clonal expansion that was low. Among T cells, CD8+ cells averaged more expanded clones than CD4+ cells.

This table comes from immunoSEQ multiplex PCR, and its TCRdb copy is limited to in-frame clones, with some not included. The repertoire holds about 48,000 clones, with about 81% as singletons. Germline V gives CDR1 MDHEN, CDR2 SYDVKM. With 4 bases removed from V and 2 bases from J, the gap between germline ends came to 8 bases. This CDR3 has 13 residues. Exclusion applied to patients with autoimmune disease history or systemic immunosuppression. Sampled blood was obtained at baseline, cycle 4 day 1, and cycle 7 day 1. On this clone itself: Its antigen is not known.

Sample: CD4+ or CD8+ T cells sorted from blood, taken in a trial of the OX40 agonist ivuxolimab. The clonotype was recovered from an adult with an advanced solid tumor such as melanoma, head and neck, liver or kidney cancer. This chain connects TRBV28 to TRBJ1-1; D is unresolved. The CDR3 nucleotides are TGTGCCAGCAGTTCCCCCGGTAACACTGAAGCTTTCTTT. Residues: CASSSPGNTEAFF. Complete variable domain (other parts from reference TRBV28 and TRBJ1-1): DVKVTQSSRYLVKRTGEKVFLECVQDMDHENMFWYRQDPGLGLRLIYFSYDVKMKEKGDIPEGYSVSREKKERFSLILESASTNQTSMYLCASSSPGNTEAFFGQGTRLTVV.